Sequencing of this T cell receptor (beta chain) was carried out in a study of siplizumab effects on memory and regulatory T cells. Study-wide results and limits: In roughly 75-95% of proliferating CD4+ or CD8+ clones, a naive or memory phenotype could not be assigned. Memory cells that were CD4+ and unstimulated gave rise to alloreactive sequences, which siplizumab significantly reduced. A major contribution to the alloresponse seemed to be made by naive T cells, which seemed more diverse than memory cells. Alloreactive CD4+ clones that could be mapped were on average approximately 69% Treg-derived with siplizumab, against 25% to 30% in controls.

Assay used: immunoSEQ multiplex PCR; TCRdb lists only in-frame clones, some missing. Of about 9,600 clones detected, roughly two fifths appear once; the ten largest clones hold around 10%. The authors kept the mixed lymphocyte reaction cells in coculture at 37°C for approximately 6 days. Details on this clone: Its matching antigen is unknown.

Germline V gene lookup returns CDR1 LGHNA and CDR2 YNFKEQ. The CDR3 spans 14 residues. Between the trimmed V and J ends, which lost 5 bases and 6 bases, there was a span of 17 bases. The genes are TRBV4-2 and TRBJ2-7; TRBD1 or TRBD2 may be the D gene (5 bases each). The clonotype comes from a human donor in good health; the cells came from an allogeneic mixed lymphocyte reaction. Sequencing was performed on CFSE-low (dividing) CD8+ T cells sorted from an allogeneic mixed lymphocyte reaction. CDR3 sequence reads: CASSGRDGICEQYF. CDR3 nucleotides: TGTGCCAGCAGCGGCCGGGACGGGATTTGCGAGCAGTACTTC.